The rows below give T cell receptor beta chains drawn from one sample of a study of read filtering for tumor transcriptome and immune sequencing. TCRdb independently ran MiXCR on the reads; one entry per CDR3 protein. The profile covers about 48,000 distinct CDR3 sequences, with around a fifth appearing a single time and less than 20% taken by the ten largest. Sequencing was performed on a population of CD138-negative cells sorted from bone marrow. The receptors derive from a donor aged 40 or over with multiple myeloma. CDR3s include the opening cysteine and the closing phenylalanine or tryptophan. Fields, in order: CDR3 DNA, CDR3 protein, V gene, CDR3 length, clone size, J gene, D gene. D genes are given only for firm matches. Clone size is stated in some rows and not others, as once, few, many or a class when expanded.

TGTGCCAGCAGCCAAGACCTTTTAGCGGGAGATACGCAGTATTTT CASSQDLLAGDTQYF TRBV3-1 15 . TRBJ2-3 TRBD2
TGCAGCGTTGTAGCGGGAGGGGGGGGAGAGACCCAGTACTTC CSVVAGGGGETQYF TRBV29-1 14 many TRBJ2-5 TRBD2
TGTGCCAGCAGCCGGACAGGGAACATGAACACTGAAGCTTTCTTT CASSRTGNMNTEAFF TRBV7-3 15 many TRBJ1-1 TRBD1
TGTGCCAGCAGCGTAGGGCATAGCTCAGATACGCAGTATTTT CASSVGHSSDTQYF TRBV9 14 few TRBJ2-3 .
TGCGCCAGCACCAAGGGACCCTGGATCTATGAGCAGTTCTTC CASTKGPWIYEQFF TRBV5-1 14 few TRBJ2-1 .
TGCAGCGCGTTGACAGGGGACCGCGGAAACACCATATATTTT CSALTGDRGNTIYF TRBV29-1 14 . TRBJ1-3 TRBD1
TGTGCCAGCAGCTTCGTTTCCATAGCGTATGAGCAGTTCTTC CASSFVSIAYEQFF TRBV11-2 14 many TRBJ2-1 .
TGTGCCACCACCGGGACAGGGGATTCACCCCTCCACTTT CATTGTGDSPLHF TRBV10-3 13 many TRBJ1-6 TRBD1
TGCAGCGTTGAAGATCCGGGGGGCACTGAAGCTTTCTTT CSVEDPGGTEAFF TRBV29-1 13 medium-sized TRBJ1-1 .
TGTGCCAGCTCACTAAGCCCACAGGGAGGGGACACTGAAGCTTTCTTT CASSLSPQGGDTEAFF TRBV18 16 many TRBJ1-1 .
TGCAGTGCGCCGGGACTAGCGGGAGGAGAGGGGGCAGATACGCAGTATTTT CSAPGLAGGEGADTQYF TRBV20-1 17 many TRBJ2-3 TRBD2
TGTGCCAGCAGCCAAGACAGTACCAAAAACATTCAGTACTTC CASSQDSTKNIQYF TRBV3-1 14 . TRBJ2-4 .
TGTGCTAGTGGTCCGGACCGCTTCTTTAATGAAAAACTGTTTTTT CASGPDRFFNEKLFF TRBV12-5 15 many TRBJ1-4 .
TGTGCCAGCAGCTTAGATGGCCTGGGCAGTGAAAAACTGTTTTTT CASSLDGLGSEKLFF TRBV11-3 15 . TRBJ1-4 .
TGTGCCAGTACCGGAGCCGGATCCTACGAGCAGTACTTC CASTGAGSYEQYF TRBV19 13 many TRBJ2-7 .
TGTGCCAGCAGTTACTCGAGATGGACAGGGGACGGTTTGTTCAACGAGCAGTACTTC CASSYSRWTGDGLFNEQYF TRBV6-5 19 many TRBJ2-7 TRBD1
TGTGCCAGCAGTGAACTTTCCCCAGGGGGGGATACGCAGTATTTT CASSELSPGGDTQYF TRBV25-1 15 many TRBJ2-3 .
TGTGCCAAGGAACGGGAGCTGTTTTTT CAKERELFF TRBV21-1 9 few TRBJ2-2 .
TGCAGCACGAGCGACCAAGAGACCCAGTACTTC CSTSDQETQYF TRBV29-1 11 many TRBJ2-5 .
TGCAGTGCGGCCGGGGGACACGAGCAGTACTTC CSAAGGHEQYF TRBV20-1 11 many TRBJ2-7 .
TGTGCCAGCAGCGGTGAAAAACTGTTTTTT CASSGEKLFF TRBV11-3 10 many TRBJ1-4 .
TGCGCCAGCAGCTTGGTGGACCGGCGCACAGATACGCAGTATTTT CASSLVDRRTDTQYF TRBV5-1 15 . TRBJ2-3 .